This TCR beta chain stems from a study of cytomegalovirus exposure and HLA in healthy donors. Study-level points and caveats: Altogether, 160 or so TCR beta chains were recorded as cytomegalovirus-associated.

Measured with immunoSEQ multiplex PCR; TCRdb has only the in-frame clones, and not every one. In the table there are 200,000 to 300,000 clones, less than 95% of which are singletons. A note on this clone: Its antigen is not known.

The sequenced material came from PBMCs. The receptor was isolated from a woman aged 30 to 39 in good health and CMV-seronegative.

CDR3 bases: TGCGCCAGCAGCCCTGAGACAGGGAGCTCCTACGAGCAGTACTTC. This encodes CASSPETGSSYEQYF. This sequence joins TRBV5-1 and TRBJ2-7; 7 nucleotides line up with TRBD1. The CDR3 extends over 15 amino acids. V lost 4 bases and J lost 0; bases outside the gene matches: 7. CDR1 is SGHRS and CDR2 is YFSETQ in the germline V gene.